Detailed here is one TCR beta chain. As yet, its antigen is unknown. The entry originates in a study of T cell repertoires in aging, cancer and after chemotherapy. Study overall: The full dataset contained several million TCR reads.

This CDR3 contains 15 residues. Germline V gene sequence: CDR1 SGHRS, CDR2 YFSETQ. With 4 bases removed from V and 2 bases from J, the gap between germline ends came to 16 bases. Amplification of TCR beta used genomic DNA extracted from peripheral blood. Regarding the study as a whole: In healthy donors, age-related TCR diversity loss mainly reflected lost richness.

Multiplex touch-down PCR with TRB-A/B primers amplified rearranged V-D-J TRB sequences. MiXCR was run by TCRdb on the multiplex PCR reads, yielding one entry per CDR3 protein. Here the sample spans just under 9,500 distinct CDR3 sequences, roughly a quarter being singletons. This chain connects TRBV5-1 to TRBJ2-7, with D possibly matching TRBD2 (6 bases). The sequence derives from a human donor with a blood cancer. The donor label of this sample is uncertain. The source material was blood. CDR3 sequence reads: CASSRTGTPAYEQYF. The CDR3 DNA follows: TGCGCCAGCAGCCGGACCGGGACTCCGGCCTACGAGCAGTACTTC.